The rows below give T cell receptor beta chains drawn from one sample of a study of CXCR3-negative and CXCR3-positive naive CD8 T cells. TCRdb re-called the 5' RACE reads, yielding one record per CDR3 amino acid sequence without DNA. Recorded for this sample: about 120,000 distinct CDR3 sequences. Sequencing was done on a sample of naive CXCR3- CD8+ T cells from blood. These receptors all come from a human donor in good health. Some clones in this sample may be carry-over from other donors' samples. CDR3s include the opening cysteine and the closing phenylalanine or tryptophan.

cdr3_aa: CASSTGQDYEQYF
v_call: TRBV6-6
j_call: TRBJ2-7

cdr3_aa: CASSYEGGEQYF
v_call: TRBV6-2/TRBV6-3
j_call: TRBJ2-7

cdr3_aa: CASSDLGPGELFF
v_call: TRBV12-3/TRBV12-4
j_call: TRBJ2-2

cdr3_aa: CASSTRGPNEQFF
v_call: TRBV11-3
j_call: TRBJ2-1

cdr3_aa: CASSSMPPSMTGELFF
v_call: TRBV7-9
j_call: TRBJ2-2

cdr3_aa: CASSLVSGRTYEQYF
v_call: TRBV7-8
j_call: TRBJ2-7

cdr3_aa: CASSFLGAEQYF
v_call: TRBV7-9
j_call: TRBJ2-7

cdr3_aa: CASSGRDGDKDSPLHF
v_call: TRBV21-1
j_call: TRBJ1-6

cdr3_aa: CASCTGRYNEQFF
v_call: TRBV12-3/TRBV12-4
j_call: TRBJ2-1

cdr3_aa: CSASFGGLNTF
v_call: TRBV20-1
j_call: TRBJ1-2

cdr3_aa: CASSQAPGGGYEQYF
v_call: TRBV4-1
j_call: TRBJ2-7

cdr3_aa: CASSTSPGGDEQFF
v_call: TRBV9
j_call: TRBJ2-1

cdr3_aa: CASSFLPGRVMNTEAFF
v_call: TRBV12-3/TRBV12-4
j_call: TRBJ1-1

cdr3_aa: CSVEGGGLVLGEQYF
v_call: TRBV29-1
j_call: TRBJ2-7

cdr3_aa: CASSFSGVYNEQFF
v_call: TRBV6-5
j_call: TRBJ2-1

cdr3_aa: CASSRLGQLNMNTEAFF
v_call: TRBV6-5
j_call: TRBJ1-1

cdr3_aa: CASRTPGNTEAFF
v_call: TRBV7-9
j_call: TRBJ1-1

cdr3_aa: CASSGTESYGYTF
v_call: TRBV10-2
j_call: TRBJ1-2

cdr3_aa: CASSQLPGVVHEQYF
v_call: TRBV4-2
j_call: TRBJ2-7

cdr3_aa: CASSWGGTDMNTEAFF
v_call: TRBV28
j_call: TRBJ1-1

cdr3_aa: CASSYRGESALTYGYTF
v_call: TRBV6-6
j_call: TRBJ1-2

cdr3_aa: CASSPSPTTAFF
v_call: TRBV4-1
j_call: TRBJ1-1

cdr3_aa: CASSLTTTNEQFF
v_call: TRBV7-9
j_call: TRBJ2-1

cdr3_aa: CASSTTGTGEETQYF
v_call: TRBV5-4
j_call: TRBJ2-5

cdr3_aa: CASSPSGEGYEQYF
v_call: TRBV28
j_call: TRBJ2-7

cdr3_aa: CASSQVQGGSQPQHF
v_call: TRBV4-1
j_call: TRBJ1-5

cdr3_aa: CASSLGGSNEQYF
v_call: TRBV5-6
j_call: TRBJ2-7

cdr3_aa: CSVGQGDYNEQFF
v_call: TRBV29-1
j_call: TRBJ2-1

cdr3_aa: CSVDGGLNEQFF
v_call: TRBV29-1
j_call: TRBJ2-1

cdr3_aa: CASSYKGGADREAFF
v_call: TRBV6-6
j_call: TRBJ1-1

cdr3_aa: CASSPNGLAGAGLYEQYF
v_call: TRBV9
j_call: TRBJ2-7

cdr3_aa: CASSLSADLNTEAFF
v_call: TRBV7-3
j_call: TRBJ1-1

cdr3_aa: CASSRDVLTYKQYF
v_call: TRBV7-9
j_call: TRBJ2-7

cdr3_aa: CASSLYGSADTQYF
v_call: TRBV27
j_call: TRBJ2-3

cdr3_aa: CASSKWSGDWGTSWRAYNEQFF
v_call: TRBV21-1
j_call: TRBJ2-1

cdr3_aa: CASRIVGNEQFF
v_call: TRBV6-1
j_call: TRBJ2-1

cdr3_aa: CASSQGPQGWAYNEQFF
v_call: TRBV14
j_call: TRBJ2-1

cdr3_aa: CASSFPAGGWTGELFF
v_call: TRBV12-3/TRBV12-4
j_call: TRBJ2-2

cdr3_aa: CASSPTGAANEKLFF
v_call: TRBV7-9
j_call: TRBJ1-4

cdr3_aa: CASSEEGGQGWSYEQYF
v_call: TRBV2
j_call: TRBJ2-7

cdr3_aa: CSAARDTSYEQYF
v_call: TRBV20-1
j_call: TRBJ2-7

cdr3_aa: CASSPGTSGNYEQYF
v_call: TRBV4-1
j_call: TRBJ2-7

cdr3_aa: CASSHKDGREDEQYF
v_call: TRBV23-1
j_call: TRBJ2-7

cdr3_aa: CSARKLATPYEQYF
v_call: TRBV20-1
j_call: TRBJ2-7

cdr3_aa: CAHGTGGADTQYF
v_call: TRBV6-6
j_call: TRBJ2-3

cdr3_aa: CASSLSGAYNEQFF
v_call: TRBV27
j_call: TRBJ2-1

cdr3_aa: CASSQAYEQYF
v_call: TRBV12-3/TRBV12-4
j_call: TRBJ2-7